These 10 T cell receptor beta chains share one sample of origin, sequenced in a study of patients and donors after allogeneic stem cell transplantation. TCRdb reprocessed the RT-PCR reads via MiXCR and lists one record per CDR3 protein. The data show about a million distinct CDR3 sequences, 15% to 20% seen once. The sample was blood, either unsorted or a sorted T cell fraction (not recorded which). These TCRs come from a human donor who was either an allogeneic HSCT recipient or a stem cell or donor lymphocyte infusion donor (not recorded which). It is not recorded whose cells these are; they may come from a transplant donor.

This clonotype was seen a handful of times. The chain employs TRBV6-5 and TRBJ2-5; TRBD2 agrees at 14 bases. The CDR3 runs to 18 residues. J was trimmed by 4 bases and V by 0 bases; bases with no gene match: 7. Germline V gives CDR1 MNHEY, CDR2 SVGAGI. As DNA, the CDR3 is TGTGCCAGCAGTTACTCCCCGGGACTAGCGGGAGTGGTAGAGACCCAGTACTTC. It specifies CASSYSPGLAGVVETQYF.

This clonotype was seen at least ten times. J is TRBJ2-3 and V is TRBV11-3; 7 positions agree with TRBD2. J lost 1 base, V lost 5 bases, and 9 bases had no gene match. This CDR3 is 16 amino acids long. Germline V gene sequence: CDR1 SGHNT, CDR2 YENEEA. In DNA, the CDR3 is TGTGCCAGCAGCCCTCTCTTGGCGGGGGGCACAGATACGCAGTATTTT. This gives the protein CASSPLLAGGTDTQYF.

The chain has TRBV5-1 and TRBJ2-7, with 10 bases that match TRBD1. There are 15 residues in the CDR3. CDR1 SGHRS and CDR2 YFSETQ come from the germline V gene. With 4 bases clipped from V and 3 bases from J, the junction kept 7 bases outside the gene matches. The DNA for the CDR3 is TGCGCCAGCAGCCCGGGACAGGGGAGCGTCTACGAGCAGTACTTC. Protein product: CASSPGQGSVYEQYF. The variable domain in full, completed from reference TRBV5-1 and TRBJ2-7, reads KAGVTQTPRYLIKTRGQQVTLSCSPISGHRSVSWYQQTPGQGLQFLFEYFSETQRNKGNFPGRFSGRQFSNSRSEMNVSTLELGDSALYLCASSPGQGSVYEQYFGPGTRLTVT.

This clonotype has more than one count but fewer than ten. The V gene is TRBV20-1, the J gene TRBJ2-5, with 9 bases lining up with TRBD1. J was trimmed by 5 bases and V by 6 bases; bases with no gene match: 4. The CDR3 has 12 residues. Germline values: CDR1 DFQATT, CDR2 SNEGSKA (reference sequence). For the CDR3, the DNA is TGCAGTGCCTTCGGACAGGGGGAGACCCAGTACTTC. Its translation: CSAFGQGETQYF.

This clonotype has a handful of counts. The V and J genes are TRBV29-1 and TRBJ2-7, with 10 bases matching TRBD2. Germline V gene lookup returns CDR1 SQVTM and CDR2 ANQGSEA. The CDR3 is 13 amino acids. J lost 5 bases, V lost 4 bases, and 5 bases had no gene match. CDR3 region: CSVGLAGANEQYF. The CDR3 DNA reads as TGCAGCGTTGGGCTAGCGGGGGCGAACGAGCAGTACTTC.

In this sample, this clonotype turned up a few times. The genes are TRBV29-1 and TRBJ2-5; D is possibly TRBD2 (6 bases). Germline V gene lookup returns CDR1 SQVTM and CDR2 ANQGSEA. Between the trimmed V and J ends, which lost 6 bases and 0 bases, there was a span of 14 bases. This CDR3 contains 14 residues. DNA of the CDR3: TGCAGCGTCGCGGGGAGTTTGTACCAAGAGACCCAGTACTTC. It specifies CSVAGSLYQETQYF.

V usage is TRBV5-1 and J usage is TRBJ2-5, with TRBD1 identical over 7 bases. J was trimmed by 5 bases and V by 5 bases; bases with no gene match: 6. The CDR3 runs 13 residues. Germline CDR1 SGHRS, CDR2 YFSETQ. The CDR3 coding sequence is TGCGCCAGCAGTTACGACAGGGCGGAGACCCAGTACTTC. Translating it yields CASSYDRAETQYF.

V is TRBV2 and J is TRBJ1-4; TRBD1 agrees at 8 bases. Germline CDR1 and CDR2: SNHLY and FYNNEI. The CDR3 contains 14 residues. V was pared by 6 bases and J by 8 bases, with 8 bases of the junction left unmatched. The CDR3 DNA reads TGTGCCAGCAGGAGAGACAGGGGTTCCGAAAAACTGTTTTTT. This codes for CASRRDRGSEKLFF.

CDR3 sequence: CASSYNTDSGELFF. The CDR3 DNA reads TGTGCCAGCAGTTACAACACAGACTCCGGGGAGCTGTTTTTT. The chain combines TRBV6-5 with TRBJ2-2; D ambiguous. The length of the CDR3 is 14 residues. Germline V gives CDR1 MNHEY, CDR2 SVGAGI. Trimming took off 2 bases at V and 6 bases at J, with 10 bases between the two ends.

The chain has TRBV6-2 or TRBV6-3 and TRBJ1-3; D is undetermined. The CDR3 contains 16 residues. With 2 bases removed from V and 0 bases from J, the gap between germline ends came to 11 bases. Germline V CDR1 and CDR2: MNHEY, SVGEGT. This CDR3 reads CASSYGFTASGNTIYF. In DNA form, the CDR3 reads TGTGCCAGCAGTTACGGATTTACAGCCTCTGGAAACACCATATATTTT.